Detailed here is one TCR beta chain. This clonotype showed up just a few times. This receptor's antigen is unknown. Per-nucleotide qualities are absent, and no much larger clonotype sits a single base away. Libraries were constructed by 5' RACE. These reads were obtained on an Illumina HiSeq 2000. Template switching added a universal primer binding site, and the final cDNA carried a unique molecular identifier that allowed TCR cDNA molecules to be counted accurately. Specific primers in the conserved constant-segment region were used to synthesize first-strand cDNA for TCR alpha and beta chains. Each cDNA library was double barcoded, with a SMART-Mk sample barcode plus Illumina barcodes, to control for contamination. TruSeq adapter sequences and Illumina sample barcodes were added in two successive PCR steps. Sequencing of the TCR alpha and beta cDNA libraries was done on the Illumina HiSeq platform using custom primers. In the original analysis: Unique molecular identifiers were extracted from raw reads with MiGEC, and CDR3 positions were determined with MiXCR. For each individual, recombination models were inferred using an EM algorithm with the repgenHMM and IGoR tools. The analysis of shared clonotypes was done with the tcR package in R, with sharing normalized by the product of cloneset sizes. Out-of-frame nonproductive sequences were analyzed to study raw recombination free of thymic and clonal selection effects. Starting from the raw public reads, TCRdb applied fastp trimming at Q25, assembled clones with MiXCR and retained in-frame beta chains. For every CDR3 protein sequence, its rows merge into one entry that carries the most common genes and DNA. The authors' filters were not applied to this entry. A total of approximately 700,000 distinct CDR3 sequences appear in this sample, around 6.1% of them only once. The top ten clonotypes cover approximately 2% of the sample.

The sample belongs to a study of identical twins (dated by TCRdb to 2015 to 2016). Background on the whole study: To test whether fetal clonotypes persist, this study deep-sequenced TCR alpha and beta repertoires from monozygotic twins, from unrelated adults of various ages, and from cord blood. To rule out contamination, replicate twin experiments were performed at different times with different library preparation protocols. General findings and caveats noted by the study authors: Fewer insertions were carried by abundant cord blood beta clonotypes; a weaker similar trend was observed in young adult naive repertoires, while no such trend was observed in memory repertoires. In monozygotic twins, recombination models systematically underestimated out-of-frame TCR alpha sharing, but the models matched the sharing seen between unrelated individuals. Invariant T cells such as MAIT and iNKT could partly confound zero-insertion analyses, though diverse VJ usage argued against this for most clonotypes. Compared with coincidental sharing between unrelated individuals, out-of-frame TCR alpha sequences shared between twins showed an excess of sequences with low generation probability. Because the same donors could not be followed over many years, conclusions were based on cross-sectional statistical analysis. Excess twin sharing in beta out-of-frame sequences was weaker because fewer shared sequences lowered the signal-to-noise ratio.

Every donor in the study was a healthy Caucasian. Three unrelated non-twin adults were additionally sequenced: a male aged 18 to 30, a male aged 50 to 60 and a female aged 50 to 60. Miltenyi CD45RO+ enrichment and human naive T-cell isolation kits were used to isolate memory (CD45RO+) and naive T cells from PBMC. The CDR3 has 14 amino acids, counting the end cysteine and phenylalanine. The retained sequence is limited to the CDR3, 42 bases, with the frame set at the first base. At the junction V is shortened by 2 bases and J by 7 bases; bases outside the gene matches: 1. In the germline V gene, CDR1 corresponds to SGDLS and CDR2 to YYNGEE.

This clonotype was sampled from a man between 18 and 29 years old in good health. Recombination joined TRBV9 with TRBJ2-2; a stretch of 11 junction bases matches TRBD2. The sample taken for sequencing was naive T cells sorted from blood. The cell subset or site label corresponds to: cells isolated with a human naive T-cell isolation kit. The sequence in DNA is TGTGCCAGCAGCGTCGGACTAGCGGGCGGGGAGCTGTTTTTT. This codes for CASSVGLAGGELFF.